The clone carrying this T cell receptor beta chain was seen many times. These data are taken from a study of regulatory T cells in long-lasting Graves disease. At the level of the study: Persistent cases were those of Graves' disease that involved over 5 years of antithyroid drugs with positive TSH receptor antibodies.

The time point here: persistent/refractory GD, antithyroid drugs over 5 years with positive TRAb. PBMCs provided the RNA from which the TCR library was made. CDR3 regions were amplified by Arm-PCR using iRepertoire HTBI primers to build TCR beta libraries. From the multiplex PCR reads, TCRdb called clonotypes with MiXCR, one entry per CDR3 protein. The table includes 350,000 to 450,000 distinct CDR3 sequences, roughly 21% detected once. Germline assignment: CDR1 SGHTA and CDR2 FQGNSA. This CDR3 has 14 residues. V gave up 4 bases and J gave up 1 base, with 10 bases separating them. This TCR derives from a female donor with Graves disease. The sequencing here drew on peripheral blood mononuclear cells (PBMCs), taken when the disease was refractory, from a patient treated with antithyroid drugs. The gene calls are TRBV7-2 and TRBJ1-1, with TRBD1 as a possible D gene (6 bases). The CDR3 DNA is TGTGCCAGCAGCTGGATACAGGGGAACACTGAAGCTTTCTTT. Its translation: CASSWIQGNTEAFF.